This T cell receptor (beta chain) was sequenced during a study of OX40 agonist ivuxolimab in advanced cancers. Study-level findings and limits: Low normalized T-cell clonal expansion was additionally recorded for some nonresponders. Averaged across samples, CD8+ T cells carried more expanded clones than CD4+ did.

On this clone: The antigen remains unidentified.

Germline CDR1 is SGHRS and CDR2 is YFSETQ. CDR3 length: 13 amino acids. Trimming left V 1 base short and J 6 bases short, with 9 bases between. Only in-frame clones appear in the TCRdb table, and some are missing; sequencing was by immunoSEQ multiplex PCR. This sample yields 85,000 or so clones, of which about 86% are seen a single time; less than 2% belongs to the top ten. The receptor's source is an adult with an advanced solid tumor such as melanoma, head and neck, liver or kidney cancer. The sequencing here drew on CD4+ or CD8+ T cells sorted from blood, taken in a trial of the OX40 agonist ivuxolimab. The J gene is TRBJ2-3, the V gene TRBV5-1; D tentatively reads TRBD1 or TRBD2 (5 bases each). The CDR3 DNA reads as TGCGCCAGCAGCTTGCGAGGGGACGATACGCAGTATTTT. Its protein is CASSLRGDDTQYF.